These T cell receptor beta chains were read from a single sample in a study of identical twins. TCRdb reprocessed the 5' RACE reads via MiXCR and lists one record per CDR3 protein. The data hold some 500,000 distinct CDR3 sequences, with about 20% observed a single time. The same sample was also used in a study of T cells expressing NK-cell markers.

The sample consisted of CD4+ T cells sorted from blood. Receptors were obtained from a woman between 18 and 30 years old in good health. CDR3s include the opening cysteine and the closing phenylalanine or tryptophan. A D gene is named only where the DNA matches it firmly. Expanded clones are given a class, and other clones once, few, many or no size at all.

D gene | J gene | V gene | clone size | CDR3 protein | CDR3 DNA
TRBD2 | TRBJ2-1 | TRBV4-3 | - | CASSLSLTSGNEQFF | TGCGCCAGCAGCCTTTCCCTGACTAGCGGGAACGAGCAGTTCTTC
- | TRBJ1-2 | TRBV10-3 | many | CAISSGGGGYTF | TGTGCCATCAGCTCCGGGGGAGGTGGCTACACCTTC
- | TRBJ1-1 | TRBV5-1 | - | CASSQRVATEAFF | TGCGCCAGCAGCCAGAGGGTGGCCACTGAAGCTTTCTTT
TRBD2 | TRBJ2-1 | TRBV20-1 | - | CSATSGRINNEQFF | TGCAGTGCTACCAGCGGGAGGATTAACAATGAGCAGTTCTTC
- | TRBJ2-7 | TRBV5-6 | few | CASSGMDRAYEQYF | TGTGCCAGCAGCGGAATGGACCGGGCCTACGAGCAGTACTTC
- | TRBJ1-1 | TRBV6-1 | few | CASREHGTEAFF | TGTGCCAGCAGGGAGCACGGCACTGAAGCTTTCTTT
- | TRBJ1-1 | TRBV27 | few | CASSPMTGPNTEAFF | TGTGCCAGCAGTCCCATGACGGGGCCGAACACTGAAGCTTTCTTT
- | TRBJ2-7 | TRBV20-1 | few | CSAYGQGTYEQYF | TGCAGTGCCTATGGGCAGGGTACCTACGAGCAGTACTTC
TRBD1 | TRBJ1-1 | TRBV29-1 | - | CSVRQGGSTEAFF | TGCAGCGTAAGACAGGGAGGGTCCACTGAAGCTTTCTTT
- | TRBJ2-5 | TRBV7-2 | - | CASSLVGGGETQYF | TGTGCCAGCAGCTTAGTCGGGGGTGGAGAGACCCAGTACTTC
- | TRBJ2-7 | TRBV6-5 | - | CATSGQSYEQYF | TGTGCCACCTCGGGGCAGTCCTACGAGCAGTACTTC
- | TRBJ2-7 | TRBV20-1 | many | CSARGGGHEQYF | TGCAGTGCTAGGGGGGGGGGGCACGAGCAGTACTTC
- | TRBJ2-4 | TRBV7-2 | - | CASSSDGRNIQYF | TGTGCCAGCAGCTCGGACGGCCGGAACATTCAGTACTTC
TRBD1 | TRBJ2-7 | TRBV10-1 | - | CASLQTGMDEQYF | TGCGCCAGCCTCCAGACAGGGATGGACGAGCAGTACTTC
TRBD1 | TRBJ2-6 | TRBV11-2 | - | CASSLIVTGSSGANVLTF | TGTGCCAGCAGCTTAATAGTGACAGGGAGTTCTGGGGCCAACGTCCTGACTTTC
- | TRBJ2-1 | TRBV5-1 | few | CASSLGLGSFEQFF | TGCGCCAGCAGCTTGGGACTAGGATCATTTGAGCAGTTCTTC
TRBD2 | TRBJ2-1 | TRBV5-1 | few | CASSPKPASGSVFYEQFF | TGCGCCAGCAGCCCTAAACCAGCTAGCGGGAGTGTTTTCTATGAGCAGTTCTTC
- | TRBJ1-5 | TRBV29-1 | few | CSVSSGRNRQPQHF | TGCAGCGTGAGTTCAGGGCGTAACAGGCAGCCCCAGCATTTT
- | TRBJ2-3 | TRBV27 | - | CASSEGRADTQYF | TGTGCCAGCAGTGAGGGGCGGGCAGATACGCAGTATTTT
TRBD2 | TRBJ2-3 | TRBV24-1 | - | CATSEGAGASTDTQYF | TGTGCCACCAGTGAGGGAGCGGGGGCGAGCACAGATACGCAGTATTTT
TRBD1 | TRBJ1-4 | TRBV2 | - | CASSDARGRTNEKLFF | TGTGCCAGCAGTGATGCCAGGGGGCGAACTAATGAAAAACTGTTTTTT
TRBD1 | TRBJ1-2 | TRBV5-5 | few | CASSLAATGVWWGYTF | TGTGCCAGCAGCTTGGCCGCGACAGGGGTTTGGTGGGGCTACACCTTC
TRBD1 | TRBJ1-2 | TRBV7-3 | few | CASSLDGTGSRVAGYTF | TGTGCCAGCAGCTTAGACGGGACAGGGAGCCGGGTGGCTGGCTACACCTTC
- | TRBJ2-5 | TRBV3-1 | - | CASSGAGGWETQYF | TGTGCCAGCAGCGGGGCCGGGGGTTGGGAGACCCAGTACTTC
TRBD2 | TRBJ2-3 | TRBV7-9 | few | CASSQTEVGRYTDTQYF | TGTGCCAGCAGCCAGACGGAGGTCGGGAGGTACACAGATACGCAGTATTTT
- | TRBJ2-1 | TRBV20-1 | - | CSAFDNEQFF | TGCAGTGCTTTCGACAATGAGCAGTTCTTC
- | TRBJ1-4 | TRBV11-2 | - | CASSLTSAKLFF | TGTGCCAGCAGCTTGACCTCCGCAAAACTGTTTTTT
- | TRBJ1-1 | TRBV10-3 | many | CAISEKGDTEAFF | TGTGCCATCAGTGAAAAGGGGGACACTGAAGCTTTCTTT
TRBD1 | TRBJ2-7 | TRBV5-1 | - | CASRPGTEGSYEQYF | TGCGCCAGCAGGCCTGGGACAGAAGGCTCCTACGAGCAGTACTTC
- | TRBJ1-1 | TRBV5-1 | many | CASSQKQGSATEAFF | TGCGCCAGCAGCCAAAAACAGGGATCAGCGACTGAAGCTTTCTTT
TRBD2 | TRBJ2-2 | TRBV10-3 | - | CAIRGLAGETSTGELFF | TGTGCCATCAGGGGGTTAGCGGGAGAGACTAGCACCGGGGAGCTGTTTTTT
TRBD2 | TRBJ2-1 | TRBV20-1 | - | CSAMKAGVNNEQFF | TGCAGTGCTATGAAAGCGGGAGTTAACAATGAGCAGTTCTTC
- | TRBJ1-5 | TRBV27 | few | CASSKIQPGYSNQPQHF | TGTGCCAGCAGTAAAATCCAACCGGGCTATAGCAATCAGCCCCAGCATTTT
- | TRBJ2-2 | TRBV20-1 | - | CSARGPLGNTGELFF | TGCAGTGCTAGGGGCCCGCTAGGTAACACCGGGGAGCTGTTTTTT
TRBD2 | TRBJ2-3 | TRBV20-1 | - | CSARGTAGTRDTQYF | TGCAGTGCTAGAGGCACAGCGGGAACAAGGGATACGCAGTATTTT
- | TRBJ2-1 | TRBV12-3/TRBV12-4 | few | CASSLFGTRGHEQFF | TGTGCCAGCAGCCTCTTCGGGACCCGAGGCCATGAGCAGTTCTTC
TRBD1 | TRBJ2-7 | TRBV10-3 | few | CAIRTGGYEQYF | TGTGCCATCAGGACAGGGGGCTACGAGCAGTACTTC
- | TRBJ1-5 | TRBV9 | - | CASSVASDQPQHF | TGTGCCAGCAGCGTTGCCTCCGATCAGCCCCAGCATTTT
TRBD1 | TRBJ2-4 | TRBV3-1 | - | CASSLRFSGGKYF | TGTGCCAGCAGCCTTCGATTTTCAGGGGGCAAGTACTTC
TRBD2 | TRBJ2-1 | TRBV5-1 | - | CASRSSGPYNEQFF | TGCGCCAGCAGGTCTAGCGGACCCTACAATGAGCAGTTCTTC
TRBD2 | TRBJ2-3 | TRBV12-3/TRBV12-4 | few | CASSSAASGGDYTDTQYF | TGTGCCAGCAGTTCAGCGGCTAGCGGGGGGGATTACACAGATACGCAGTATTTT
- | TRBJ1-6 | TRBV12-3/TRBV12-4 | - | CASSRNRAPLHF | TGTGCCAGCAGTCGTAACCGGGCACCCCTCCACTTT
- | TRBJ2-7 | TRBV5-1 | few | CASSFLGEGSAEQYF | TGCGCCAGCAGCTTCTTAGGGGAAGGGTCCGCCGAGCAGTACTTC
TRBD2 | TRBJ2-2 | TRBV12-3/TRBV12-4 | - | CASSSSRGSYTGELFF | TGTGCCAGCAGTTCGTCCCGCGGGAGTTACACCGGGGAGCTGTTTTTT
TRBD1 | TRBJ2-7 | TRBV12-3/TRBV12-4 | - | CASSLRDRAREQYF | TGTGCCAGCAGTTTAAGGGACAGGGCACGGGAGCAGTACTTC
TRBD2 | TRBJ2-1 | TRBV5-1 | few | CASSFGLAGVGEQFF | TGCGCCAGCAGCTTTGGACTAGCGGGAGTCGGGGAGCAGTTCTTC